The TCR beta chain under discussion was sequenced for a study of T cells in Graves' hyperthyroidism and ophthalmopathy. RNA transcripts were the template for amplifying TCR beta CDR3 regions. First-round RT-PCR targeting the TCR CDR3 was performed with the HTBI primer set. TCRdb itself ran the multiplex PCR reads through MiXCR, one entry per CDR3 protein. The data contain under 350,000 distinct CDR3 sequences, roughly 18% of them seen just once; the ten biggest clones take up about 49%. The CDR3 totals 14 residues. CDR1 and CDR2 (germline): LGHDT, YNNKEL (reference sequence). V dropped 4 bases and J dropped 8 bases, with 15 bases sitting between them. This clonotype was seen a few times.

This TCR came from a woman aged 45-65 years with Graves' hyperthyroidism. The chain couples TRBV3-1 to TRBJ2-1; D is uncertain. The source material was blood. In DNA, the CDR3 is TGTGCCAGCAGCCCTACGGGCCTCGAGGATGAGCAGTTCTTC. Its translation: CASSPTGLEDEQFF.